These T cell receptor beta chains were read from a single sample in a study of T cell changes during pregnancy in multiple sclerosis. Measured with immunoSEQ multiplex PCR; TCRdb has only the in-frame clones, and not every one. There are 50,000 to 65,000 clones in the sample; around nine tenths occur only once, and 2.2% lies in the top ten. This specimen was peripheral blood, taken in the first trimester of pregnancy. Receptor source: a female donor in good health, enrolled as a control in a pregnancy study. CDR3s include the opening cysteine and the closing phenylalanine or tryptophan. The order of the fields is D gene, clone size, V gene, J gene, CDR3 DNA, CDR3 protein. D genes are given only for firm matches. The listing skips clone size in some rows; elsewhere it reads once, few, many or a size class.

d_call: TRBD1
clone_size: once
v_call: TRBV29-1
j_call: TRBJ2-7
cdr3_nt: TGCAGCGTTTTCGGGACAGGGATAGACGAGCAGTACTTC
cdr3_aa: CSVFGTGIDEQYF

d_call: TRBD2
clone_size: NA
v_call: TRBV23-1
j_call: TRBJ2-7
cdr3_nt: TGCGCCAGCAGTCACCTAGCGGGGGGCTACGAGCAGTACTTC
cdr3_aa: CASSHLAGGYEQYF

d_call: NA
clone_size: NA
v_call: TRBV14
j_call: TRBJ2-7
cdr3_nt: TGTGCCAGCAGCCCCTTATTGGCAGGGAACTACGAGCAGTACTTC
cdr3_aa: CASSPLLAGNYEQYF

d_call: TRBD1
clone_size: NA
v_call: TRBV10-3
j_call: TRBJ2-7
cdr3_nt: TGTGCCATCAGTGTTTCCGGGACAGGCCCCTACGAGCAGTACTTC
cdr3_aa: CAISVSGTGPYEQYF

d_call: NA
clone_size: NA
v_call: TRBV6-5
j_call: TRBJ1-2
cdr3_nt: TGTGCCAGCAGTTACTTTGGGGGACTGAGCTATGGCTACACCTTC
cdr3_aa: CASSYFGGLSYGYTF

d_call: NA
clone_size: NA
v_call: TRBV6-1
j_call: TRBJ1-2
cdr3_nt: TGTGCCAGCAGGCCACCGGGAACCTATGGCTACACCTTC
cdr3_aa: CASRPPGTYGYTF

d_call: NA
clone_size: NA
v_call: TRBV5-1
j_call: TRBJ2-3
cdr3_nt: TGCGCCAGCAGCGACTTCCCAGATACGCAGTATTTT
cdr3_aa: CASSDFPDTQYF

d_call: TRBD1
clone_size: once
v_call: TRBV4-1
j_call: TRBJ1-1
cdr3_nt: TGCGCCAGCAGACTGGGACAGGGCAGTGAGATGAACACTGAAGCTTTCTTT
cdr3_aa: CASRLGQGSEMNTEAFF

d_call: NA
clone_size: once
v_call: TRBV21-1
j_call: TRBJ2-7
cdr3_nt: TGTGCCAGCAGCAAAGTTAGATTTACCAGGTTCCAATATCGGGACTACGAGCAGTACTTC
cdr3_aa: CASSKVRFTRFQYRDYEQYF

d_call: TRBD1
clone_size: NA
v_call: TRBV10-3
j_call: TRBJ1-1
cdr3_nt: TGTGCCATCTCTGGACAGGGCACCAGGAACACTGAAGCTTTCTTT
cdr3_aa: CAISGQGTRNTEAFF

d_call: TRBD1
clone_size: NA
v_call: TRBV6-5
j_call: TRBJ1-1
cdr3_nt: TGTGCCAGCAGTTTCTCCGGACAGGGGGCTACTGAAGCTTTCTTT
cdr3_aa: CASSFSGQGATEAFF

d_call: TRBD2
clone_size: NA
v_call: TRBV19
j_call: TRBJ2-7
cdr3_nt: TGTGCCAGTAGCTGGGGACTAGCGGGGGCCGAGCAGTACTTC
cdr3_aa: CASSWGLAGAEQYF

d_call: NA
clone_size: NA
v_call: TRBV15
j_call: TRBJ2-3
cdr3_nt: TGTGCCACCAGCAGAGGAGGGGAGCGGGCAGATACGCAGTATTTT
cdr3_aa: CATSRGGERADTQYF

d_call: NA
clone_size: NA
v_call: TRBV4-1
j_call: TRBJ2-2
cdr3_nt: TGCGCCAGCAGCCCGGAGACCGGGGAGCTGTTTTTT
cdr3_aa: CASSPETGELFF

d_call: NA
clone_size: once
v_call: TRBV10-3
j_call: TRBJ1-5
cdr3_nt: TGTGCCGCGGCGGCCGGGGACAATCAGCCCCAGCATTTT
cdr3_aa: CAAAAGDNQPQHF

d_call: NA
clone_size: NA
v_call: TRBV7-9
j_call: TRBJ2-7
cdr3_nt: TGTGCCAGCAGCTCATCCTCCCTAGCGAGCTCCTACGAGCAGTACTTC
cdr3_aa: CASSSSSLASSYEQYF